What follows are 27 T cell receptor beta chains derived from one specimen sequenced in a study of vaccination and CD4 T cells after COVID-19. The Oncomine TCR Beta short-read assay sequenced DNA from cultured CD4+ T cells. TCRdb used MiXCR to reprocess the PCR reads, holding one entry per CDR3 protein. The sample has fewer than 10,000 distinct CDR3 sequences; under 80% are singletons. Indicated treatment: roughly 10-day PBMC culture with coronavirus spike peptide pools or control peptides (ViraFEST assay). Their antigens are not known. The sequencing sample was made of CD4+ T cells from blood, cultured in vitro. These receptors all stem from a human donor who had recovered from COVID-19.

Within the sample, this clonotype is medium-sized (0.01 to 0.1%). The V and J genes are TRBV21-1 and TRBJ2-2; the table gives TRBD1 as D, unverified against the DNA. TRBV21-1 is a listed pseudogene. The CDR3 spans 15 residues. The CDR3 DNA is TGTGCCAGCAGCACCCCGGGTCGCCGAACCGGGGAGCTGTTTTTT. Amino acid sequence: CASSTPGRRTGELFF.

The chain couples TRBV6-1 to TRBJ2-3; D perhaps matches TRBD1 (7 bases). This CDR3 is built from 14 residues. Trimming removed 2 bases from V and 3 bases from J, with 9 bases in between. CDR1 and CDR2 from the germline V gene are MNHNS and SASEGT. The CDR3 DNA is TGTGCCAGCAGTGAACCAGGGGGGACAGATACGCAGTATTTT. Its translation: CASSEPGGTDTQYF.

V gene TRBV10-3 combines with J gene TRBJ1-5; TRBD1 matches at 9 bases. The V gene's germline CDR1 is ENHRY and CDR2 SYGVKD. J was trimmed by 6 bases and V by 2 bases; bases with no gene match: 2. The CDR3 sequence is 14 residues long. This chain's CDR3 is CAISEPGQGQPQHF. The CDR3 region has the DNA TGTGCCATCAGTGAGCCGGGACAGGGTCAGCCCCAGCATTTT.

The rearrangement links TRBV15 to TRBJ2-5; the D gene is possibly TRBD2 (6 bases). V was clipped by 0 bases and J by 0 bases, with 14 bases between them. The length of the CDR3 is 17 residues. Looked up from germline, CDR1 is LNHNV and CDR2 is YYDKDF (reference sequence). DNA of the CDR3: TGTGCCACCAGCAGAGATGGCGGGATCCAGTACCAAGAGACCCAGTACTTC. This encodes CATSRDGGIQYQETQYF.

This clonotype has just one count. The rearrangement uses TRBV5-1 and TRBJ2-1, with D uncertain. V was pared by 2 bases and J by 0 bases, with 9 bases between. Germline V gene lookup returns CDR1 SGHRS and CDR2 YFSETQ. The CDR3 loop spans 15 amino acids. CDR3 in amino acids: CASSLADSSYNEQFF. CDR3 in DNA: TGCGCCAGCAGCTTAGCTGATAGCTCCTACAATGAGCAGTTCTTC.

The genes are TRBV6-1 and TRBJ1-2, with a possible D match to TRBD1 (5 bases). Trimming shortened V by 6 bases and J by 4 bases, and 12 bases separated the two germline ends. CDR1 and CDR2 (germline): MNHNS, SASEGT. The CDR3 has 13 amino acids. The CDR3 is CASSETASYGYTF. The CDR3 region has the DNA TGTGCCAGCAGCGAGACAGCAAGCTATGGCTACACCTTC.

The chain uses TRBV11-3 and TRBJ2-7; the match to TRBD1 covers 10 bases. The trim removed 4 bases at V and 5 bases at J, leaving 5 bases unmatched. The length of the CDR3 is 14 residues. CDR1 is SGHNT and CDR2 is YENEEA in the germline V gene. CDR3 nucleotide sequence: TGTGCCAGCAGCTCCAGGACAGGGGGGAACGAGCAGTACTTC. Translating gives CASSSRTGGNEQYF.

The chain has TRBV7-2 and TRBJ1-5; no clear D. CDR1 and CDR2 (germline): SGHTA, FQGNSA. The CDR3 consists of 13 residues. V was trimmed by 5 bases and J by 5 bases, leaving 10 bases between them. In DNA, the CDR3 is TGTGCCAGCAGCGCCACAACCTATCAGCCCCAGCATTTT. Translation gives CASSATTYQPQHF.

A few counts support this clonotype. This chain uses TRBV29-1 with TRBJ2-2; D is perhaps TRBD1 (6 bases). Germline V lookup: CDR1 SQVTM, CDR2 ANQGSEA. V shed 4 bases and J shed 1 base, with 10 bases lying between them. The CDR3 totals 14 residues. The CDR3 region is CSVGGQMNTGELFF. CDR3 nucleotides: TGCAGCGTTGGGGGACAAATGAACACCGGGGAGCTGTTTTTT.

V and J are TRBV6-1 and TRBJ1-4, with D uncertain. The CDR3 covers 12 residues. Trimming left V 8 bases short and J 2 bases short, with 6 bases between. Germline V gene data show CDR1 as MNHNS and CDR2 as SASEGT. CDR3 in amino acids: CASGRTNEKLFF. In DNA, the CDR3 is TGTGCCAGCGGGAGGACTAATGAAAAACTGTTTTTT.

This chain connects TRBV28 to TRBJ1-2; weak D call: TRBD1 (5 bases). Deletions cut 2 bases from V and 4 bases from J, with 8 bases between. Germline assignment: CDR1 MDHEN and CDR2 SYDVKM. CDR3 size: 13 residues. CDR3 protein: CASSLQGSYGYTF. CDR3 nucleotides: TGTGCCAGCAGTTTACAGGGTAGCTATGGCTACACCTTC.

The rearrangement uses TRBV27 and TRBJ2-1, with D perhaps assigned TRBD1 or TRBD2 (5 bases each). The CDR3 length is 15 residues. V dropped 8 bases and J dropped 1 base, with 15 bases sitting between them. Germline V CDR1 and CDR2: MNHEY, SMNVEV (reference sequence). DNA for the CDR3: TGTGCCAGCGGCTTGGGGGTGGGTTCCTACAATGAGCAGTTCTTC. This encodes CASGLGVGSYNEQFF.

DNA of the CDR3: TGCGCCAGCAGCCAGGGTGGGAAAACTCTCCACTTT. Translation: CASSQGGKTLHF. The J gene is TRBJ1-6, the V gene TRBV4-1; D not certain. Germline assignment: CDR1 MGHRA and CDR2 YSYEKL. This CDR3 region has 12 residues. Between the trimmed V and J ends, which lost 3 bases and 16 bases, there was a span of 13 bases.

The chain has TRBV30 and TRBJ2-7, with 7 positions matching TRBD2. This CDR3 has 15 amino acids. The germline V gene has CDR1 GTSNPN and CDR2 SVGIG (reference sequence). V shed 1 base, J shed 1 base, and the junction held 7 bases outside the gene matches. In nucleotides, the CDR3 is TGTGCCTGGAGTGGGCTAGCGGCCTATTCCTACGAGCAGTACTTC. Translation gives CAWSGLAAYSYEQYF.

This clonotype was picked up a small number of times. In DNA, the CDR3 is TGTGCCACCAACGGGGAAGAGGGACCGCGAGATGAGCAGTTCTTC. Its protein is CATNGEEGPRDEQFF. The V and J genes are TRBV24-1 and TRBJ2-1; the D call may be TRBD1 or TRBD2 (5 bases each). The ends were cut back, 8 bases at V and 8 bases at J, with 21 bases in the middle. The CDR3 length is 15 residues. Germline V lookup: CDR1 KGHDR, CDR2 SFDVKD.

This CDR3 is CSARVYGYTF. CDR3 DNA: TGCAGTGCTAGGGTCTATGGCTACACCTTC. The chain carries TRBV20-1 and TRBJ1-2; D gene unclear. The CDR3 runs 10 residues. The V gene's germline CDR1 is DFQATT and CDR2 SNEGSKA (reference sequence). The V gene lost 3 bases and the J gene lost 4 bases, with 3 bases spanning the gap.

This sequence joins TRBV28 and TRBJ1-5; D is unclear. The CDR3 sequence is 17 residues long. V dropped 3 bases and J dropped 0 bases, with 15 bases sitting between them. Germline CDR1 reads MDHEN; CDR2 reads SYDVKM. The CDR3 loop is CASSLGLRGNSNQPQHF. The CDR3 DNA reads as TGTGCCAGCAGTTTGGGCTTGCGCGGTAATAGCAATCAGCCCCAGCATTTT.

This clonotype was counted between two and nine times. As DNA, the CDR3 is TGTGCCAGCAGCAGGACTATCACAGAGCAGTTCTTC. The encoded protein is CASSRTITEQFF. The chain recombines TRBV7-9 with TRBJ2-1; a weak D match, TRBD2 (6 bases). The ends were cut back, 5 bases at V and 10 bases at J, with 12 bases in the middle. CDR3 length equals 12 residues. Germline CDR1 reads SEHNR; CDR2 reads FQNEAQ (reference sequence).

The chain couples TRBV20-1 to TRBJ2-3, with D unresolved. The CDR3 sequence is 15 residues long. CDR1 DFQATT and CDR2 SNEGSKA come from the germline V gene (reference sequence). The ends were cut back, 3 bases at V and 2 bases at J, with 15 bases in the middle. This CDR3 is CSASGTLEHTDTQYF. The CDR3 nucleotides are TGCAGTGCTAGCGGAACGTTAGAACACACAGATACGCAGTATTTT.

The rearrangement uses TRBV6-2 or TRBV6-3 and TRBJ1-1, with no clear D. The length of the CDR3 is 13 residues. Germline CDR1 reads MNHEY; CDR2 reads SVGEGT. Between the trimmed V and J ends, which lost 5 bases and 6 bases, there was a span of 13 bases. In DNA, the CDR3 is TGTGCCAGCAGTCCCCCCCTGCAAGCTGAAGCTTTCTTT. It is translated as CASSPPLQAEAFF.

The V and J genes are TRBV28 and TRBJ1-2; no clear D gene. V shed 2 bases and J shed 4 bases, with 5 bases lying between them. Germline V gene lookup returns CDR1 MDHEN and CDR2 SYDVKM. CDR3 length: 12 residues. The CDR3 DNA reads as TGTGCCAGCAGTTTAGAACCCTATGGCTACACCTTC. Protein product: CASSLEPYGYTF.

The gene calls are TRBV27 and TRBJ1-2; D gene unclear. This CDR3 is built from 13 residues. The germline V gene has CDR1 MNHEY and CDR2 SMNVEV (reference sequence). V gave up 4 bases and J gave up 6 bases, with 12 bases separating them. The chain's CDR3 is CASSYHASHGYTF. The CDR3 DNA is TGTGCCAGCAGTTACCACGCCAGCCATGGCTACACCTTC.

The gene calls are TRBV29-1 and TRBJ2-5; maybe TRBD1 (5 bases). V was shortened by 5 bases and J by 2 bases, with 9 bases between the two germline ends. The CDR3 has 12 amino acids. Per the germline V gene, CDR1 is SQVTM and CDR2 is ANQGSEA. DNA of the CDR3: TGCAGCGTTCCCCAGGGTCAAGAGACCCAGTACTTC. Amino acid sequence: CSVPQGQETQYF.

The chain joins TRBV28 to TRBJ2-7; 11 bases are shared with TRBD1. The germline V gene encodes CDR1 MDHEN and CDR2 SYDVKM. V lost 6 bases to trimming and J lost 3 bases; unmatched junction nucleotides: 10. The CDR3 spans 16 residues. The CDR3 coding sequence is TGTGCCAGCAGCCCTCCGGGACAGGGGGGACTCTACGAGCAGTACTTC. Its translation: CASSPPGQGGLYEQYF. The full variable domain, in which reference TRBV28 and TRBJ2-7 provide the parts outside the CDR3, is DVKVTQSSRYLVKRTGEKVFLECVQDMDHENMFWYRQDPGLGLRLIYFSYDVKMKEKGDIPEGYSVSREKKERFSLILESASTNQTSMYLCASSPPGQGGLYEQYFGPGTRLTVT.

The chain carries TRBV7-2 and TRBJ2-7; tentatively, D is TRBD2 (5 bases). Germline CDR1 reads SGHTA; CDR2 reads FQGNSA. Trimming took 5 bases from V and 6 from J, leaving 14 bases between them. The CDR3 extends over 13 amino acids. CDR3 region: CASSPTVSGEQYF. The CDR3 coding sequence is TGTGCCAGCAGCCCAACAGTGAGCGGCGAGCAGTACTTC.

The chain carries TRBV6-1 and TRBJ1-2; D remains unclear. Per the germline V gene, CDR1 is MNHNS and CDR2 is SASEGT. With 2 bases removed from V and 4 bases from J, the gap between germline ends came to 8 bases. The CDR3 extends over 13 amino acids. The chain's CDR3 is CASSESTAYGYTF. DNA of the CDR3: TGTGCCAGCAGTGAAAGTACAGCCTATGGCTACACCTTC.

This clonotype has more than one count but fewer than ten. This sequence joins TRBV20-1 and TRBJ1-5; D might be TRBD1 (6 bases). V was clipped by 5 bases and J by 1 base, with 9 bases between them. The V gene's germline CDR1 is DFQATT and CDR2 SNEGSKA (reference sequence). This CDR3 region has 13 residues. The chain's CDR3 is CSARTESNQPQHF. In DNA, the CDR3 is TGCAGTGCTCGGACAGAGAGCAATCAGCCCCAGCATTTT.